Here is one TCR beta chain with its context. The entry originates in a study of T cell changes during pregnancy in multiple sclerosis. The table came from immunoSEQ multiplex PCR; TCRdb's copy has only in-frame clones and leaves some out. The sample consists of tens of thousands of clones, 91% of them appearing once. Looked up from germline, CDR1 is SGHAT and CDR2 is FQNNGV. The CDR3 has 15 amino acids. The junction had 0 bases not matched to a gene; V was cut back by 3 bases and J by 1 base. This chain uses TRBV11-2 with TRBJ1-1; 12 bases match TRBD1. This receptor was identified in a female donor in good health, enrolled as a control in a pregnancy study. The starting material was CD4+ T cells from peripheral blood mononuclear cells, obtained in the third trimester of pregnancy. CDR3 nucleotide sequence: TGTGCCAGCAGCTTGGGACAGGGGGCGAACACTGAAGCTTTCTTT. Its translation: CASSLGQGANTEAFF.